A selection of T cell receptor beta chains follows, all from one sample in a study of blood T cells in healthy people across ages. Via MiXCR, TCRdb re-called the 5' RACE reads, giving one row per CDR3 protein. The repertoire holds 800,000 to 950,000 distinct CDR3 sequences, with roughly 29% as singletons. This same sample was also taken into another study, of T cells of mothers and their children.

The sample taken for sequencing was blood. These receptors were taken from a woman in her thirties or forties in good health. Both conserved end residues are part of each CDR3. Each record gives: clone size, J gene, D gene, V gene, CDR3 DNA, CDR3 protein. A D gene is named only where the DNA matches it firmly. For some rows the clone size is stated as once, few or many, or as a class when expanded; others skip it.

clone size: few
J gene: TRBJ2-3
D gene: TRBD2
V gene: TRBV2
CDR3 DNA: TGTGCCAGCAGCGTGCTAAGGCGGGGGACAGATACGCAGTATTTT
CDR3 protein: CASSVLRRGTDTQYF

clone size: -
J gene: TRBJ1-5
D gene: TRBD1
V gene: TRBV18
CDR3 DNA: TGTGCCAGCTCACCAGGGACAGGGGTTGTTCAGCCCCAGCATTTT
CDR3 protein: CASSPGTGVVQPQHF

clone size: -
J gene: TRBJ1-5
D gene: TRBD1
V gene: TRBV6-1
CDR3 DNA: TGTGCCAGCAGATACAGGGGGGGACAGCCCCAGCATTTT
CDR3 protein: CASRYRGGQPQHF

clone size: many
J gene: TRBJ1-2
D gene: TRBD1
V gene: TRBV20-1
CDR3 DNA: TGCAGTGCTACCTCCGGGGACAGGAACTATGGCTACACCTTC
CDR3 protein: CSATSGDRNYGYTF

clone size: -
J gene: TRBJ2-7
D gene: -
V gene: TRBV14
CDR3 DNA: TGTGCCAGCAGCCAAGTGATTCAGGCGTCCGCCAAGCAGTACTTC
CDR3 protein: CASSQVIQASAKQYF

clone size: many
J gene: TRBJ2-1
D gene: -
V gene: TRBV7-7
CDR3 DNA: TGTGCTAGCAGCTTAGGCAGTCACAATGAGCAGTTCTTC
CDR3 protein: CASSLGSHNEQFF

clone size: once
J gene: TRBJ2-7
D gene: -
V gene: TRBV6-5
CDR3 DNA: TGTGCCAGCAGTTGCGGACATCGCGCGGCAGAGCAGTACTTC
CDR3 protein: CASSCGHRAAEQYF

clone size: -
J gene: TRBJ2-1
D gene: -
V gene: TRBV27
CDR3 DNA: TGTGCCAGCAGCCCGAGGGGGACCAATGAGCAGTTCTTC
CDR3 protein: CASSPRGTNEQFF

clone size: many
J gene: TRBJ1-4
D gene: TRBD1
V gene: TRBV7-6
CDR3 DNA: TGTGCCAGCAGCCGGAGACAGGGGGCTTTCATCAAGCCTAATGAAAAACTGTTTTTT
CDR3 protein: CASSRRQGAFIKPNEKLFF

clone size: many
J gene: TRBJ2-7
D gene: -
V gene: TRBV7-8
CDR3 DNA: TGTGCCCTCCTAAGGGGCGACGAGCAGTACTTC
CDR3 protein: CALLRGDEQYF

clone size: many
J gene: TRBJ2-5
D gene: TRBD1
V gene: TRBV11-2
CDR3 DNA: TGTGCCAGCAGCTCACAGGGGTTTGGAGAGACCCAGTACTTC
CDR3 protein: CASSSQGFGETQYF

clone size: -
J gene: TRBJ2-3
D gene: -
V gene: TRBV14
CDR3 DNA: TGTGCCAGCGCTCTTTATCGGGTCACAGATACGCAGTATTTT
CDR3 protein: CASALYRVTDTQYF

clone size: -
J gene: TRBJ1-2
D gene: -
V gene: TRBV5-1
CDR3 DNA: TGCGCCAGCAGCTCCGGACAGTCCGAGGGAGTTGGCTACACCTTC
CDR3 protein: CASSSGQSEGVGYTF

clone size: few
J gene: TRBJ1-6
D gene: -
V gene: TRBV7-9
CDR3 DNA: TGTGCCAGCAGGTCGAAAAAGGACAGTTATTCACCCCTCCACTTT
CDR3 protein: CASRSKKDSYSPLHF

clone size: many
J gene: TRBJ2-1
D gene: -
V gene: TRBV7-2
CDR3 DNA: TGTGCCGGCAGCGAAAGCTCCTACAATGAGCAGTTCTTC
CDR3 protein: CAGSESSYNEQFF

clone size: few
J gene: TRBJ2-7
D gene: -
V gene: TRBV20-1
CDR3 DNA: TGCAGTGCTAGAGATCGAAGGGTCCCCTTGGGGGAGCAGTACTTC
CDR3 protein: CSARDRRVPLGEQYF

clone size: -
J gene: TRBJ2-5
D gene: TRBD1
V gene: TRBV12-3/TRBV12-4
CDR3 DNA: TGTGCCAGCAGCCGTCGGACAGGGCCTCAAGGGACCCAGTACTTC
CDR3 protein: CASSRRTGPQGTQYF

clone size: many
J gene: TRBJ2-4
D gene: -
V gene: TRBV20-1
CDR3 DNA: TGCAGTGCTAGATGGCTTGGGGGGGCTGGTGTAAACATTCAGTACTTC
CDR3 protein: CSARWLGGAGVNIQYF

clone size: many
J gene: TRBJ2-1
D gene: TRBD1
V gene: TRBV7-9
CDR3 DNA: TGTGCCAGCAGCTACCCGGGACAGGGGTACAATGAGCAGTTCTTC
CDR3 protein: CASSYPGQGYNEQFF

clone size: many
J gene: TRBJ2-1
D gene: TRBD2
V gene: TRBV20-1
CDR3 DNA: TGCAGTGCTAGAGATCCGACTAGCGGGGCAGGGAATGAGCAGTTCTTC
CDR3 protein: CSARDPTSGAGNEQFF

clone size: -
J gene: TRBJ1-2
D gene: -
V gene: TRBV6-6
CDR3 DNA: TGTGCCAGCAGCGGAGGAGGGGTCGGGGGCTACACCTTC
CDR3 protein: CASSGGGVGGYTF

clone size: many
J gene: TRBJ2-5
D gene: -
V gene: TRBV3-1
CDR3 DNA: TGTGCCAGCAGCCAGGTCCAAGAGACCCAGTACTTC
CDR3 protein: CASSQVQETQYF

clone size: -
J gene: TRBJ1-2
D gene: -
V gene: TRBV28
CDR3 DNA: TGTGCCAGCAGTCCCCGTTGGGTAGGGAGGAAATACTATGGCTACACCTTC
CDR3 protein: CASSPRWVGRKYYGYTF

clone size: -
J gene: TRBJ2-7
D gene: -
V gene: TRBV15
CDR3 DNA: TGTGCCACCATGTCCGGGACCGGAGTCGAGCAGTACTTC
CDR3 protein: CATMSGTGVEQYF

clone size: few
J gene: TRBJ2-6
D gene: TRBD1
V gene: TRBV12-3/TRBV12-4
CDR3 DNA: TGTGCCAGCAGACTGGACAGGACCAACTCTGGGGCCAACGTCCTGACTTTC
CDR3 protein: CASRLDRTNSGANVLTF

clone size: -
J gene: TRBJ2-5
D gene: -
V gene: TRBV3-1
CDR3 DNA: TGTGCCAGCAGCCAAGAGGGGAGGAGGCGGTACTTC
CDR3 protein: CASSQEGRRRYF

clone size: many
J gene: TRBJ2-7
D gene: -
V gene: TRBV28
CDR3 DNA: TGTGCCAGCAGTTCCTCGGTAGGGGGGGATTACGAGCAGTACTTC
CDR3 protein: CASSSSVGGDYEQYF

clone size: -
J gene: TRBJ1-2
D gene: -
V gene: TRBV4-1
CDR3 DNA: TGCGCCAGCAGCCAAGATCCGGCGGGGGATAACTATGGCTACACCTTC
CDR3 protein: CASSQDPAGDNYGYTF

clone size: -
J gene: TRBJ1-6
D gene: -
V gene: TRBV4-1
CDR3 DNA: TGCGCCAGCAGCCACAAGGGTTCACCCCTCCACTTT
CDR3 protein: CASSHKGSPLHF